The clone carrying this T cell receptor beta chain was seen a handful of times. Its antigen remains unidentified. Losses at the gene ends were 2 bases for V and 5 bases for J; bases not matched to a gene: 8. The CDR3 is made up of 16 amino acids. The germline CDR1 and CDR2 sequences are MNHNY and SVGAGI (reference sequence). Original processing notes: Sample TCR counts, which ranged from roughly 20,000 to 750,000, had a median of around 96,000. Using its own MiXCR run on the RACE reads, TCRdb lists one record per CDR3 protein. In this record, the V and J calls reflect TCRdb's handling and not the investigators' own analysis. The repertoire includes 200,000 to 300,000 distinct CDR3 sequences, around 9.3% of them detected once, and about 2.5% sits in the top ten. Time point indicated: pre-sensitization, week 0. Sample treatment: therapeutic diphenylcyclopropenone sensitization with weekly scalp DPC. Unfractionated whole blood yielded total RNA.

The data were obtained in a study of human T cells and chemical hapten exposure. Findings and limits, study-wide: Expanded TCRs formed significantly more large CDR3 similarity clusters than controls. Since the donors had alopecia, their immune response may not be the same as that of healthy people.

Sequenced material: whole blood, taken in connection with sensitization to the hapten diphenylcyclopropenone (DPC). The receptor's source is a woman aged 40 to 55 with alopecia areata. Some clones in this sample may be carry-over from other donors' samples. This chain joins TRBV6-6 and TRBJ2-7; 11 bases match TRBD1. In DNA form, the CDR3 reads TGTGCCAGCAGTTACACCGGGACAGGGGGTTACCACGAGCAGTACTTC. Its translation is CASSYTGTGGYHEQYF.